The clone carrying this T cell receptor (beta chain) appeared a few times. Time point here: peripheral blood 6 weeks after treatment start. This entry is derived from a study of PD-L1 blockade in urothelial cancer. At the level of the study: From 2014, patients received atezolizumab, given as 1,200 mg intravenously every 3 weeks. Once treatment had started, blood was analyzed at 3 weeks (second dose) and again at 6 weeks. Peripheral blood specimens exhibited a median yield of roughly 140,000 T cells.

CDR1 and CDR2 from the germline V gene are SNHLY and FYNNEI. The CDR3 covers 15 residues. Trimming took 7 bases from V and 2 from J; bases not matched to a gene: 7. Synthetic templates analogous to TCR were spiked into all PCRs individually. Repertoires were generated with immunoSEQ multiplex PCR, while TCRdb's copy carries only in-frame clones and drops some. The repertoire has around 110,000 clones, approximately 89% of them found once; the top ten carry around 3.7%. This specimen was PBMCs, taken around atezolizumab (anti-PD-L1) treatment. The receptor was isolated from a man aged 55 to 69 with urothelial cancer. The rearrangement joins TRBV2 to TRBJ1-5, with 8 bases fitting TRBD1. As DNA, the CDR3 is TGTGCCAGCATCGGACAGGGACGGGGCAATCAGCCCCAGCATTTT. This encodes CASIGQGRGNQPQHF.